A selection of T cell receptor beta chains follows, all from one sample in a study of radiotherapy plus CTLA-4 blockade in lung cancer. Sequencing was performed with immunoSEQ multiplex PCR; in TCRdb, only in-frame clones are kept and a portion is missing. The sample holds about 82,000 clones; less than 80% are singletons and the top ten take over 13%. The specimen comprised peripheral blood, sampled from a patient treated with radiotherapy plus ipilimumab. The receptor set was obtained from a human donor with non-small cell lung cancer that progressed on radiotherapy plus ipilimumab. Each CDR3 is given with its conserved first and last residue. The order of the fields is J gene, D gene, CDR3 length, V gene, clone size, CDR3 protein, CDR3 DNA. A D gene is named only where the DNA matches it firmly. Expanded clones are given a class, and other clones once, few, many or no size at all.

j_gene: TRBJ2-5
d_gene: -
len: 16
v_gene: TRBV19
abundance: -
CDR3aa: CASSSPRGGGEETQYF
CDR3nt: TGTGCCAGTAGTAGTCCCAGGGGGGGAGGCGAGGAGACCCAGTACTTC

j_gene: TRBJ1-1
d_gene: -
len: 17
v_gene: TRBV28
abundance: -
CDR3aa: CASSSTRWGPRRTEAFF
CDR3nt: TGTGCCAGCAGTTCCACGAGGTGGGGACCCCGAAGGACTGAAGCTTTCTTT

j_gene: TRBJ2-7
d_gene: -
len: 13
v_gene: TRBV28
abundance: -
CDR3aa: CAITRGSGYEQYF
CDR3nt: TGTGCCATTACGAGGGGGTCGGGCTACGAGCAGTACTTC

j_gene: TRBJ1-1
d_gene: -
len: 13
v_gene: TRBV25-1
abundance: -
CDR3aa: CASSEGYVTEAFF
CDR3nt: TGTGCCAGCAGTGAAGGGTACGTGACTGAAGCTTTCTTT

j_gene: TRBJ2-1
d_gene: TRBD2
len: 14
v_gene: TRBV5-1
abundance: few
CDR3aa: CASKASGGWGEQFF
CDR3nt: TGCGCCAGCAAGGCTAGCGGGGGCTGGGGTGAGCAGTTCTTC

j_gene: TRBJ1-2
d_gene: -
len: 12
v_gene: TRBV11-2
abundance: few
CDR3aa: CASSFLAYGYTF
CDR3nt: TGTGCCAGCAGCTTCTTGGCCTATGGCTACACCTTC

j_gene: TRBJ1-4
d_gene: -
len: 13
v_gene: TRBV6-6
abundance: once
CDR3aa: CASSLEGGEKLFF
CDR3nt: TGTGCCAGCAGTCTGGAGGGAGGGGAAAAACTGTTTTTT

j_gene: TRBJ2-3
d_gene: -
len: 12
v_gene: TRBV27
abundance: -
CDR3aa: CASRRSTDTQYF
CDR3nt: TGTGCCAGCAGACGCTCCACAGATACGCAGTATTTT

j_gene: TRBJ1-2
d_gene: -
len: 13
v_gene: TRBV2
abundance: -
CDR3aa: CASSPLGGLMIPF
CDR3nt: TGTGCCAGCAGCCCTCTCGGAGGGCTCATGATCCCCTTC

j_gene: TRBJ2-7
d_gene: TRBD1
len: 14
v_gene: TRBV11-3
abundance: -
CDR3aa: CASSLGGDSYEQYF
CDR3nt: TGTGCCAGCAGCTTAGGAGGGGACAGCTACGAGCAGTACTTC

j_gene: TRBJ2-3
d_gene: TRBD2
len: 16
v_gene: TRBV28
abundance: -
CDR3aa: CASTLLGTSGKGTQYF
CDR3nt: TGTGCCAGCACCTTGCTCGGGACTAGCGGGAAGGGTACGCAGTATTTT

j_gene: TRBJ2-5
d_gene: -
len: 13
v_gene: TRBV7-6
abundance: -
CDR3aa: CASSSRGDETQYF
CDR3nt: TGTGCCAGCAGCAGCCGAGGGGACGAGACCCAGTACTTC

j_gene: TRBJ2-7
d_gene: -
len: 11
v_gene: TRBV4-2
abundance: -
CDR3aa: CASSQGAEQYF
CDR3nt: TGTGCCAGCAGCCAGGGCGCCGAGCAGTACTTC

j_gene: TRBJ2-7
d_gene: TRBD1
len: 14
v_gene: TRBV6-1
abundance: -
CDR3aa: CASSRDRARYEQYF
CDR3nt: TGTGCCAGCAGTCGGGACAGGGCGAGGTACGAGCAGTACTTC